What follows are 29 T cell receptor beta chains derived from one specimen sequenced in a study of a mutant IDH1 vaccine in newly diagnosed glioma. Produced via immunoSEQ multiplex PCR; TCRdb's table is partial and in-frame only. The sample comprises about 34,000 clones, 60% to 85% of which are singletons, and approximately 9% rests with the top ten. This sample's time point: baseline, week 1 (first vaccination visit). The sample's treatment: pre-vaccination baseline after standard-of-care therapy. Sample: peripheral blood mononuclear cells (PBMCs), taken from a glioma patient treated with radiotherapy, temozolomide or both. These receptors came from a man over 45 with glioma. Some clones in this sample may be carry-over from other donors' samples.

This clone was found a few times. V is TRBV9 and J is TRBJ1-2; 7 bases are a match to TRBD1. The CDR3 is made up of 12 amino acids. Germline trimming cut 3 bases from V and 6 bases from J; bases unmatched to any gene: 2. From germline, CDR1 is SGDLS and CDR2 YYNGEE. This CDR3 is CASSADRDGYTF. The DNA for the CDR3 is TGTGCCAGCAGCGCCGACAGGGATGGCTACACCTTC.

V and J are TRBV19 and TRBJ2-3; D remains ambiguous. The V gene's germline CDR1 is LNHDA and CDR2 SQIVND (reference sequence). Trimming shortened V by 2 bases and J by 6 bases, and 6 bases separated the two germline ends. The CDR3 length is 12 residues. CDR3 in amino acids: CASSILPDTQYF. CDR3 coding DNA: TGTGCCAGTAGTATATTGCCGGATACGCAGTATTTT.

This clone was seen a single time. The V gene is TRBV10-3, the J gene TRBJ2-1, with 11 bases aligning to TRBD1. This CDR3 spans 14 amino acids. Germline V gene sequence: CDR1 ENHRY, CDR2 SYGVKD. With 11 bases clipped from V and 8 bases from J, the junction kept 11 bases outside the gene matches. The CDR3 spells CAAWTGGEDDEQFF. Here the CDR3 DNA reads TGTGCCGCATGGACAGGGGGCGAGGACGATGAGCAGTTCTTC.

The chain has TRBV18 and TRBJ1-1; tentative D call: TRBD1 (6 bases). V was shortened by 2 bases and J by 1 base, with 11 bases between the two germline ends. Germline V gene lookup returns CDR1 KGHSH and CDR2 LQKENI. CDR3 length equals 15 residues. DNA of the CDR3: TGTGCCAGCTCACCAAAAGCGGGGGCGAACACTGAAGCTTTCTTT. It is translated as CASSPKAGANTEAFF.

The chain carries TRBV5-1 and TRBJ2-2; D ambiguous. The germline V and J ends were trimmed by 0 bases and 0 bases, with 6 bases remaining between them. This CDR3 is built from 15 residues. CDR1 is SGHRS and CDR2 is YFSETQ in the germline V gene. The CDR3 nucleotides read TGCGCCAGCAGCTTGGCCACAGCGAACACCGGGGAGCTGTTTTTT. Protein sequence: CASSLATANTGELFF.

CDR3 loop: CAWSVRSGVEQYF. CDR3 nucleotides: TGTGCCTGGAGTGTTCGAAGCGGGGTCGAGCAGTACTTC. V gene TRBV30 combines with J gene TRBJ2-7, with 7 bases identical to TRBD2. The V segment lost 0 bases and the J segment 6 bases; nucleotides outside the gene matches: 5. CDR1 and CDR2 (germline): GTSNPN, SVGIG (reference sequence). CDR3 length: 13 residues. The whole variable domain, filled in from reference TRBV30 and TRBJ2-7, reads SQTIHQWPATLVQPVGSPLSLECTVEGTSNPNLYWYRQAAGRGLQLLFYSVGIGQISSEVPQNLSASRPQDRQFILSSKKLLLSDSGFYLCAWSVRSGVEQYFGPGTRLTVT.

The chain recombines TRBV19 with TRBJ2-6; no clear D gene. The ends were cut back, 4 bases at V and 3 bases at J, with 10 bases in the middle. Germline V gives CDR1 LNHDA, CDR2 SQIVND (reference sequence). CDR3 length: 15 residues. CDR3 protein: CASSKGLFGANVLTF. Here the CDR3 DNA reads TGTGCCAGTAGTAAGGGCCTTTTTGGGGCCAACGTCCTGACTTTC.

The chain recombines TRBV29-1 with TRBJ1-2; no clear D. The CDR3 sequence is 9 residues long. Deletions cut 6 bases from V and 10 bases from J, with 9 bases between. The V gene's germline CDR1 is SQVTM and CDR2 ANQGSEA. The CDR3 is CSVDGIYTF. For the CDR3, the DNA is TGCAGCGTGGATGGTATCTACACCTTC.

DNA of the CDR3: TGTGCCAGCAGCTCGGGACAGGGGACAGCAACTAATGAAAAACTGTTTTTT. It yields the protein CASSSGQGTATNEKLFF. J is TRBJ1-4 and V is TRBV5-6, with 10 bases matching TRBD1. Germline CDR1 and CDR2: SGHDT and YYEEEE. This CDR3 region has 17 residues. Losses at the gene ends were 3 bases for V and 0 bases for J; bases not matched to a gene: 5.

V and J are TRBV14 and TRBJ2-1; D is undetermined. This CDR3 spans 15 amino acids. Trimming cost V 1 base and J 6 bases, with 13 bases left between them. Germline CDR1 and CDR2: SGHDN and FVKESK. The CDR3 DNA follows: TGTGCCAGCAGCCAAGGTGTGGGTACGGTCAATGAGCAGTTCTTC. It encodes CASSQGVGTVNEQFF.

The chain uses TRBV2 and TRBJ2-1; D may be TRBD2 (5 bases). Trimming shortened V by 2 bases and J by 14 bases, and 16 bases separated the two germline ends. The CDR3 consists of 13 residues. From germline, CDR1 is SNHLY and CDR2 FYNNEI. The chain's CDR3 is CASSENGYLGEFF. The CDR3 DNA follows: TGTGCCAGCAGTGAAAATGGCTACCTCGGGGAGTTCTTC.

The rearrangement joins TRBV6-5 to TRBJ1-4, with D unresolved. Germline CDR1 reads MNHEY; CDR2 reads SVGAGI. The CDR3 has 13 amino acids. The V end was cut by 6 bases, the J end by 7 bases, with 12 bases between. The CDR3 here is CASRNLEGEKLFF. The CDR3 DNA follows: TGTGCCAGCAGAAACTTGGAGGGTGAAAAACTGTTTTTT.

The genes are TRBV4-3 and TRBJ2-1; 10 nucleotides agree with TRBD2. This CDR3 is 16 amino acids long. Trimming cost V 5 bases and J 4 bases; bases outside gene matches: 8. Germline V gene lookup returns CDR1 LGHNA and CDR2 YSLEER. Here the CDR3 DNA reads TGCGCCAGCAGCAGTGCTAGCGGGGGACTATACAATGAGCAGTTCTTC. Translated: CASSSASGGLYNEQFF.

The CDR3 DNA reads as TGTGCCAGCAGCCCGTACAATGAGCAGTTCTTC. Translated, it gives CASSPYNEQFF. The V gene is TRBV7-2, the J gene TRBJ2-1; D gene unclear. Germline V gene sequence: CDR1 SGHTA, CDR2 FQGNSA. V dropped 5 bases and J dropped 4 bases, with 3 bases sitting between them. The CDR3 has 11 residues.

The chain is built from TRBV20-1 and TRBJ2-2; D remains ambiguous. CDR1 is DFQATT and CDR2 is SNEGSKA in the germline V gene (reference sequence). The CDR3 has 11 residues. V was trimmed by 6 bases and J by 1 base, leaving 3 bases between them. The CDR3 loop reads CSAENTGELFF. DNA for the CDR3: TGCAGTGCCGAGAACACCGGGGAGCTGTTTTTT.

This sequence joins TRBV10-3 and TRBJ2-3; 10 nucleotides align to TRBD2. Germline V CDR1 and CDR2: ENHRY, SYGVKD. J was trimmed by 0 bases and V by 2 bases; bases with no gene match: 2. The CDR3 covers 16 residues. This CDR3 is CAISEATSGSTDTQYF. The CDR3 region has the DNA TGTGCCATCAGTGAGGCGACTAGCGGGAGCACAGATACGCAGTATTTT.

This rearrangement joins TRBV5-5 to TRBJ2-1; tentatively, D is TRBD1 or TRBD2 (5 bases each). V lost 2 bases and J 8 bases, leaving 14 bases between the germline ends. The CDR3 spans 14 residues. The germline gives CDR1 SGHKS, CDR2 YYEKEE (reference sequence). CDR3 loop: CASSFSGTEYEQFF. As DNA, the CDR3 is TGTGCCAGCAGCTTCTCCGGGACGGAGTATGAGCAGTTCTTC.

V and J are TRBV6-5 and TRBJ2-3; 8 bases line up with TRBD2. The germline V gene has CDR1 MNHEY and CDR2 SVGAGI. With 4 bases clipped from V and 2 bases from J, the junction kept 5 bases outside the gene matches. The CDR3 totals 15 residues. CDR3 sequence (DNA): TGTGCCAGCAGTTCCAGCGGGGGTGTCACAGATACGCAGTATTTT. Amino acids: CASSSSGGVTDTQYF.

The chain carries TRBV6-1 and TRBJ2-7, with D tentatively TRBD1 (5 bases). The CDR3 length is 14 residues. V lost 1 base and J lost 0, with 7 bases in between. The V gene's germline CDR1 is MNHNS and CDR2 SASEGT. CDR3 coding DNA: TGTGCCAGCAGTGAAGTGACAGTCTCCTACGAGCAGTACTTC. Protein product: CASSEVTVSYEQYF.

This clone was seen once. V gene TRBV18 combines with J gene TRBJ1-2; D gene uncertain. This CDR3 has 13 amino acids. The germline V and J ends were trimmed by 6 bases and 2 bases, with 10 bases remaining between them. Germline values: CDR1 KGHSH, CDR2 LQKENI. The CDR3 region has the DNA TGTGCCAGCTCCTCTGACGAGAACTATGGCTACACCTTC. This encodes CASSSDENYGYTF.

The V gene is TRBV11-1, the J gene TRBJ2-1; TRBD1 matches at 7 bases. The CDR3 consists of 16 residues. Germline lookup yields CDR1 SGHAT and CDR2 FQDESV (reference sequence). J lost 4 bases, V lost 7 bases, and 13 bases had no gene match. CDR3 in DNA: TGTGCCAGCACCCAAAAGGTCGGCAGGGGGTACAATGAGCAGTTCTTC. Translated, it gives CASTQKVGRGYNEQFF.

This chain joins TRBV27 and TRBJ2-6, with D maybe TRBD1 (6 bases). Trimming removed 1 base from V and 4 bases from J, with 20 bases in between. The CDR3 runs to 19 residues. Per germline, CDR1 MNHEY and CDR2 SMNVEV (reference sequence). The CDR3 DNA sequence: TGTGCCAGCAGTTTATTCCAGGGGCTTACCCCCGCCGGGGCCAACGTCCTGACTTTC. Amino acids: CASSLFQGLTPAGANVLTF.

The V and J genes are TRBV11-3 and TRBJ2-5, with 10 nucleotides matching TRBD2. Germline CDR1 SGHNT, CDR2 YENEEA. CDR3 length: 16 amino acids. V lost 5 bases to trimming and J lost 5 bases; unmatched junction nucleotides: 11. The CDR3: CASSLPVERGGETQYF. DNA for the CDR3: TGTGCCAGCAGCCTCCCAGTGGAGCGGGGGGGGGAGACCCAGTACTTC.

V gene TRBV5-1 combines with J gene TRBJ1-6, with D possibly being TRBD1 (6 bases). The CDR3 is made up of 18 amino acids. Germline CDR1 and CDR2: SGHRS and YFSETQ. With 4 bases removed from V and 0 bases from J, the gap between germline ends came to 17 bases. Here the CDR3 reads CASSASWDKSSYNSPLHF. The CDR3 region has the DNA TGCGCCAGCAGCGCCTCTTGGGACAAAAGCTCCTATAATTCACCCCTCCACTTT.

The gene calls are TRBV5-5 and TRBJ2-3, with 9 bases matching TRBD1. V lost 4 bases, J lost 4 bases, and 7 bases stayed unmatched. The length of the CDR3 is 15 residues. Germline-derived CDR1 and CDR2 are SGHKS and YYEKEE (reference sequence). The CDR3 DNA reads TGTGCCAGCAGCCCGGACAGGGGCCAGCCAGATACGCAGTATTTT. Its protein product is CASSPDRGQPDTQYF. Looking up the rest from reference TRBV5-5 and TRBJ2-3 gives the full variable domain: DAGVTQSPTHLIKTRGQQVTLRCSPISGHKSVSWYQQVLGQGPQFIFQYYEKEERGRGNFPDRFSARQFPNYSSELNVNALLLGDSALYLCASSPDRGQPDTQYFGPGTRLTVL.

Here the CDR3 DNA reads TGTGCCAGCAGTCGATCTAATTCACCCCTCCACTTT. Protein: CASSRSNSPLHF. The rearrangement joins TRBV6-5 to TRBJ1-6, with D uncertain. Trimming pared 5 bases from V and 6 bases from J, leaving 5 bases between. Per germline, CDR1 MNHEY and CDR2 SVGAGI. The CDR3 is made up of 12 amino acids.

The rearrangement links TRBV5-1 to TRBJ2-7; weak D call: TRBD2 (6 bases). V lost 0 bases, J lost 1 base, and 11 bases lay in between. Germline V CDR1 and CDR2: SGHRS, YFSETQ. This CDR3 spans 15 amino acids. CDR3 nucleotide sequence: TGCGCCAGCAGCTTGGCACCTGGAGGGTCCTACGAGCAGTACTTC. Residues: CASSLAPGGSYEQYF.

V is TRBV5-4 and J is TRBJ1-6; 7 bases agree with TRBD1. The CDR3 covers 15 residues. The J segment lost 6 bases and the V segment lost 0 bases, leaving 3 bases of the junction unmatched. Germline CDR1 reads SGHNT; CDR2 reads YYREEE (reference sequence). CDR3 protein: CASSLAGQSNSPLHF. CDR3 in DNA: TGTGCCAGCAGCTTGGCGGGACAGTCTAATTCACCCCTCCACTTT.

V usage is TRBV5-1 and J usage is TRBJ1-2, with 8 nucleotides matching TRBD1. V dropped 4 bases and J dropped 3; count of bases not matched to a gene: 11. The CDR3 is 16 residues long. Per the germline V gene, CDR1 is SGHRS and CDR2 is YFSETQ. The CDR3 DNA follows: TGCGCCAGCAGCGGCCTGGACAGGGATGGCGACTATGGCTACACCTTC. Translated: CASSGLDRDGDYGYTF.